This T cell receptor beta chain was retrieved from a study of T cell repertoires in cytomegalovirus infection. Study-wide context: Public TCR beta signatures provided an indication of both CMV infection and a matching HLA type. Study observations and caveats: HLA-C-restricted CMV clonotypes gave the most frequent clonotype in two of eight donors. Based on cumulative public TCR beta family frequency, carriers of CMV plus the relevant HLA were identified.

TCRdb re-called the reads with MiXCR, one entry per CDR3 protein. The table has about 680,000 distinct CDR3 sequences, 24% seen once. At least ten counts were recorded for this clonotype. The antigen remains undetermined. The source material was CD8+ T cells from PBMCs. This TCR came from a human donor in good health (CMV status not recorded). Some clones in this sample may be carry-over from other donors' samples.

DNA of the CDR3: TGTGCCAGTAGTATAGGCGGTGGACCCCAGCATTTT. It specifies CASSIGGGPQHF. The chain employs TRBV19 and TRBJ1-5; D is ambiguous. Germline CDR1 LNHDA, CDR2 SQIVND (reference sequence). Trimming removed 1 base at V and 10 bases at J, with 8 bases between. The CDR3 is 12 residues long.